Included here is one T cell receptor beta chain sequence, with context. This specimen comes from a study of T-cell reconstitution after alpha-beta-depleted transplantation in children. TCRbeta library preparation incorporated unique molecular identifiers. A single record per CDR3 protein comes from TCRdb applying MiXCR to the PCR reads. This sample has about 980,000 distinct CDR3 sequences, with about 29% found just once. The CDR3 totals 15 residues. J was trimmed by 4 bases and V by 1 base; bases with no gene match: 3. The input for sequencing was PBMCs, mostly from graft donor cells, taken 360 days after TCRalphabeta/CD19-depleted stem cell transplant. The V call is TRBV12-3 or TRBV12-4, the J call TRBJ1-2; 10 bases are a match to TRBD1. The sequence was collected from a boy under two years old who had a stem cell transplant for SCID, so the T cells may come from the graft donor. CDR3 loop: CASSLERDRGYGYTF. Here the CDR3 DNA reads TGTGCCAGCAGTTTAGAGAGGGACAGGGGCTATGGCTACACCTTC.